This T cell receptor beta chain is from a study of CD8+ T cells in alopecia areata. The V end lost 1 base, the J end lost 1 base, and 14 bases lay between the germline ends. The CDR3 totals 16 residues. Germline CDR1 MNHEY, CDR2 SMNVEV (reference sequence). RNA extraction was followed by reverse transcription into cDNA, which acted as the sequencing template. Generated by immunoSEQ multiplex PCR, the TCRdb table keeps only in-frame clones and is missing some. This repertoire shows about 250,000 clones, around 67% found once; its top ten account for around 1.2%. The specimen was CD4+ T cells sorted from blood, collected at week 0. The receptor's source is a human donor with alopecia areata. The rearrangement links TRBV27 to TRBJ2-7, with D perhaps matching TRBD1 (5 bases). The CDR3 nucleotides read TGTGCCAGCAGTTTATTTCGGCCTACAGGTTCCTACGAGCAGTACTTC. This codes for CASSLFRPTGSYEQYF.